The sequence of this T cell receptor beta chain was determined in a study of neurological immune-mediated disorders. The cDNA was generated by 5'RACE with 10-nucleotide random UMIs. TCRdb re-called the 5' RACE reads with MiXCR, one entry per CDR3 protein. Of tens of thousands of distinct CDR3 sequences in the sample, about 4.2% were seen once. The trim removed 6 bases at V and 2 bases at J, leaving 4 bases unmatched. The CDR3 has 15 residues. Looked up from germline, CDR1 is MNHNS and CDR2 is SASEGT. This clonotype was seen many times. The sequencing sample was made of PBMCs. The chain couples TRBV6-1 to TRBJ2-3, with 11 positions matching TRBD2. This clonotype was obtained from a man aged 25 to 45 with multiple sclerosis. The CDR3 DNA follows: TGTGCCAGCAGGGCACTAGCGGGGGACACAGATACGCAGTATTTT. Encoded protein: CASRALAGDTDTQYF.